The 11 T cell receptor beta chains reported below all come from one sample, sequenced in a study of T cell responses to AZD1222 COVID-19 vaccine. Generated by immunoSEQ multiplex PCR, the TCRdb table keeps only in-frame clones and is missing some. The sample has under 110,000 clones; around 83% are singletons. This specimen consisted of peripheral blood, obtained on day 0 of AZD1222 vaccination. The receptor set was obtained from an adult in good health.

The J gene is TRBJ2-3, the V gene TRBV4-2; 8 bases map to TRBD2. Trimming at V came to 4 bases and at J to 2 bases, leaving 5 bases not matched to a gene. The germline CDR1 and CDR2 sequences are LGHNA and YNFKEQ. The CDR3 is 15 amino acids. For the CDR3, the DNA is TGTGCCAGCAGCCTTAGCGGGATCTACACAGATACGCAGTATTTT. Encoded protein: CASSLSGIYTDTQYF.

This chain joins TRBV7-3 and TRBJ2-1, with TRBD2 identical over 12 bases. The V gene end was trimmed by 1 base and the J gene end by 9 bases; junction bases not matched to a gene: 7. The CDR3 spans 16 residues. Looked up from germline, CDR1 is SGHTA and CDR2 is FQGTGA. CDR3 protein: CASSLSRLAGASEQFF. CDR3 nucleotide sequence: TGTGCCAGCAGCTTAAGTAGACTAGCGGGAGCTAGTGAGCAGTTCTTC.

CDR3 bases: TGTGCCAGCAGCGTTGGTAGGGATGGCTACACCTTC. Translation: CASSVGRDGYTF. The chain links TRBV7-9 to TRBJ1-2; D gene uncertain. V was trimmed by 5 bases and J by 6 bases, leaving 10 bases between them. Germline lookup yields CDR1 SEHNR and CDR2 FQNEAQ (reference sequence). This CDR3 contains 12 residues.

This clone came up once. The chain employs TRBV2 and TRBJ1-4; 7 bases line up with TRBD1. The CDR3 is 14 amino acids. Germline assignment: CDR1 SNHLY and CDR2 FYNNEI. Losses at the gene ends were 6 bases for V and 8 bases for J; bases not matched to a gene: 9. DNA for the CDR3: TGTGCCAGCAGGTCGACAGGGATCGGGGAAAAACTGTTTTTT. Amino acids: CASRSTGIGEKLFF.

This rearrangement joins TRBV10-3 to TRBJ2-3, with D perhaps matching TRBD1 or TRBD2 (5 bases each). The CDR3 totals 15 residues. V lost 6 bases to trimming and J lost 4 bases, with 17 bases between them. Per germline, CDR1 ENHRY and CDR2 SYGVKD. As DNA, the CDR3 is TGTGCCATCAGCGGGATGGGGGTTTTGGCAGATACGCAGTATTTT. It encodes CAISGMGVLADTQYF.

This clone was recorded a few times. The gene calls are TRBV5-1 and TRBJ1-1; perhaps TRBD1 as D (6 bases). The germline CDR1 and CDR2 sequences are SGHRS and YFSETQ. Trimming pared 4 bases from V and 6 bases from J, leaving 13 bases between. The CDR3 has 13 residues. In nucleotides, the CDR3 is TGCGCCAGCAGCATACAGGGTTTGGCTGAAGCTTTCTTT. This gives the protein CASSIQGLAEAFF.

J is TRBJ1-1 and V is TRBV27; no clear D. The CDR3 loop spans 12 amino acids. Germline V lookup: CDR1 MNHEY, CDR2 SMNVEV (reference sequence). The germline V and J ends were trimmed by 6 bases and 4 bases, with 9 bases remaining between them. CDR3 amino acids: CASSRWGTEAFF. The CDR3 DNA follows: TGTGCCAGCAGCCGGTGGGGCACTGAAGCTTTCTTT.

The chain couples TRBV28 to TRBJ1-1; D is possibly TRBD1 (5 bases). The CDR3 is 13 residues long. The germline CDR1 and CDR2 sequences are MDHEN and SYDVKM. Trimming shortened V by 2 bases and J by 4 bases, and 8 bases separated the two germline ends. Here the CDR3 DNA reads TGTGCCAGCAGTTTAAACGGGGGCACTGAAGCTTTCTTT. It codes for CASSLNGGTEAFF.

This chain links TRBV4-3 with TRBJ2-7; TRBD1 aligns across 12 bases. The CDR3 is made up of 19 amino acids. CDR1 and CDR2 from the germline V gene are LGHNA and YSLEER. With 1 base clipped from V and 7 bases from J, the junction kept 17 bases outside the gene matches. In DNA, the CDR3 is TGCGCCAGCAGCCAAGTTGACTTTCGTGGGGACAGGGGGCAGCGGGAGCAGTACTTC. As protein: CASSQVDFRGDRGQREQYF.

The V call is TRBV6-5, the J call TRBJ1-3, with D uncertain. V dropped 8 bases and J dropped 0 bases, with 14 bases sitting between them. This CDR3 is built from 15 residues. From germline, CDR1 is MNHEY and CDR2 SVGAGI. The CDR3 here is CASRAQYGSGNTIYF. The CDR3 nucleotides are TGTGCCAGCCGCGCTCAATATGGCTCTGGAAACACCATATATTTT.

V is TRBV5-4 and J is TRBJ1-1, with D uncertain. The V gene's germline CDR1 is SGHNT and CDR2 YYREEE (reference sequence). This CDR3 is built from 15 residues. V lost 0 bases to trimming and J lost 1 base, with 10 bases between them. DNA for the CDR3: TGTGCCAGCAGCTTGGATGCGTACCCGAACACTGAAGCTTTCTTT. Amino acids: CASSLDAYPNTEAFF.